The rows below give T cell receptor beta chains drawn from one sample of a study of cytomegalovirus exposure and HLA in healthy donors. Method: immunoSEQ multiplex PCR; TCRdb's copy keeps in-frame clones and lacks some. The sample lists roughly 130,000 clones, approximately 8.8% occurring once. Sample: PBMCs. The receptor set was obtained from a middle-aged man in good health and CMV-seronegative. The CDR3 runs from the conserved cysteine through the conserved F or W.

v_call | cdr3_aa
TRBV7-2 | CASRWDAGGYNEQFF
TRBV5-4 | CASSLVVAGVETQYF
TRBV6-5 | CASRFPDRGHGYTF
TRBV5-1 | CASSLVGGEDEKLFF
TRBV7-8 | CASSAQQGSGANVLTF
TRBV7-2 | CASSLASGEDNQPQHF
TRBV5-1 | CASSLAGGYGYTF
TRBV5-4 | CASSFSGSTDTQYF
TRBV2 | CASRRGAGENSPLHF
TRBV6-5 | CASSYAGLPNTEAFF
TRBV9 | CASSAPSGGMNEQFF
TRBV4-2 | CASSQDRTNTEAFF
TRBV25-1 | CATRRGINEQFF
TRBV2 | CASSFQYGDRATAPNTGELFF
TRBV2 | CASSGEGQGNQPQHF
TRBV6-5 | CASSYSRDRNSPLHF
TRBV9 | CASSVGAGFTDTQYF
TRBV11-3 | CASSTERGGLPDTQYF
TRBV25-1 | CASSEVGGTQPQHF
TRBV2 | CASRQVNEKLFF
TRBV6-4 | CGGQGLNTGELFF
TRBV9 | CASSPLGGLRNTIYF
TRBV19 | CASSLTGGTEAFF
TRBV27 | CASSVGQGFNEQFF
TRBV28 | CASSPPPKGVVNSPLHF
TRBV7-2 | CASSRQPTNEKLFF
TRBV4-1 | CASSLPGGQETQYF
TRBV5-6 | CASSLAWGRGYEQYF
TRBV5-4 | CASSFETGGTEAFF
TRBV9 | CASSVGDRSSGSGGYTF
TRBV6-1 | CASSPLGTEAFF
TRBV6-5 | CASSPNSGDTQYF
TRBV5-1 | CASSSTGEYTGELFF
TRBV11-2 | CASSLTGSNEKLFF
TRBV5-1 | CASSLTSSGYEQYF
TRBV4-2 | CASSQGAGDSNQPQHF
TRBV27 | CASRGLGGPTSFYEQYF
TRBV11-2 | CASSTAPGTDTGELFF
TRBV7-9 | CASSPKPRLSNEQFF
TRBV5-8 | CASGRTGDFNQPQHF
TRBV4-1 | CASSPGLAGGHGKNIQYF
TRBV28 | CASIRTQGADTEAFF
TRBV7-9 | CASSDSEETQYF
TRBV4-1 | CASSPGLAGITDTQYF
TRBV29-1 | CSVEEGLAVADTQYF
TRBV28 | CASSFLGDRVGEQLNTEAFF
TRBV13 | CASSLSRAGAYEQYF
TRBV5-6 | CASRSIAGDFQETQYF
TRBV6-1 | CASSEYRARSYNEQFF
TRBV9 | CASSKQGMVVETQYF